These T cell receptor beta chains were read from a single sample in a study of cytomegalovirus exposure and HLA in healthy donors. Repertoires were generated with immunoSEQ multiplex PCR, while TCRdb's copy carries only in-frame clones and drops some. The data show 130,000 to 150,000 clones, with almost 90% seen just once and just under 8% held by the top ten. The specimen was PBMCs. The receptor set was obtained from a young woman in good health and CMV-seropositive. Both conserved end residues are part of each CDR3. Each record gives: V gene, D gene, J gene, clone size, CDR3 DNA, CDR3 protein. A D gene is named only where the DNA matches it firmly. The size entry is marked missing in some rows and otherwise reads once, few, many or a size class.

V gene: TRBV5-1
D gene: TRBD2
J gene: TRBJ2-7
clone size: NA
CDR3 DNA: TGCGCCAGCAGCTCAAGACTAGCGGGGGGCTTCGCCTACGAGCAGTACTTC
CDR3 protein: CASSSRLAGGFAYEQYF

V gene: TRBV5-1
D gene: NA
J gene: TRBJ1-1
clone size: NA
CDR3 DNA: TGCGCCAGCAGCGCCACCGGAGGGACTGAAGCTTTCTTT
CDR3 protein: CASSATGGTEAFF

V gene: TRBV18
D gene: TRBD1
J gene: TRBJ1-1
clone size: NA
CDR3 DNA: TGTGCCAGCTCCCCGGGACAGGGGAACACTGAAGCTTTCTTT
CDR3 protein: CASSPGQGNTEAFF

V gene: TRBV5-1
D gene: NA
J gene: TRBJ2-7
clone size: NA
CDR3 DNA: TGCGCCAGCAGCTTGCGGACAGTAGGGTCCTACGAGCAGTACTTC
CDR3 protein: CASSLRTVGSYEQYF

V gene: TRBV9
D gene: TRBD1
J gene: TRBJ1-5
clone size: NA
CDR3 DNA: TGTGCCAGCAGCGAGGCGGGACAGGAAGCTCAGCCCCAGCATTTT
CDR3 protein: CASSEAGQEAQPQHF

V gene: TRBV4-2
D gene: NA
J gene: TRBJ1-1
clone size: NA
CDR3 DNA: TGTGCCAGCAGCCAAGAACTCTACAGTTACACTGAAGCTTTCTTT
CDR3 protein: CASSQELYSYTEAFF

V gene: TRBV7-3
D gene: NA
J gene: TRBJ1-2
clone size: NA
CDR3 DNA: TGTGCCAGCAGCTATGGACAAGACTATGGCTACACCTTC
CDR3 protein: CASSYGQDYGYTF

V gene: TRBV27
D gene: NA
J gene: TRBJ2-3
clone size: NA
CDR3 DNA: TGTGCCAGCAGAACCCTACAGGGATGGGGCACAGATACGCAGTATTTT
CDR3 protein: CASRTLQGWGTDTQYF

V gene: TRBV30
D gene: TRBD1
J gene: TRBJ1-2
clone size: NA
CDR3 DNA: TGTGCCTGGGGCGGGACAGGGATTTCTAACTATGGCTACACCTTC
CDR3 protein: CAWGGTGISNYGYTF

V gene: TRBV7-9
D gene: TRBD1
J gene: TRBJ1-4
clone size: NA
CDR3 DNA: TGTGCCAGCAGCGACCCGACAGGGGGGGGAGAAAAACTGTTTTTT
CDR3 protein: CASSDPTGGGEKLFF

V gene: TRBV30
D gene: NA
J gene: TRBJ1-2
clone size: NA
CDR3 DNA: TGTGCCTGGAGACGTGAAGGGAGAGGTCATGGCTACACCTTC
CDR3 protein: CAWRREGRGHGYTF

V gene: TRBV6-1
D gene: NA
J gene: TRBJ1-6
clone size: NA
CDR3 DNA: TGTGCCAGCCTAGCCGGGCCTCATAATTCACCCCTCCACTTT
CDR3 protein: CASLAGPHNSPLHF

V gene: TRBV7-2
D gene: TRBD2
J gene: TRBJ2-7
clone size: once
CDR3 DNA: TGTGCCAGCAGTCCATTTGGGGCTACTAGCGGGGCCTCCTACGAGCAGTACTTC
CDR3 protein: CASSPFGATSGASYEQYF

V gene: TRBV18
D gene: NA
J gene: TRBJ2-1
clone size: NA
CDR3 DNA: TGTGCCAGCTCACCACCGAACTTATACAATGAGCAGTTCTTC
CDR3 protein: CASSPPNLYNEQFF

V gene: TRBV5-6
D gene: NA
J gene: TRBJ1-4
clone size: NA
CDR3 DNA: TGTGCCAGCAGCTTGGGTCACTTCGAAAAACTGTTTTTT
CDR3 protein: CASSLGHFEKLFF

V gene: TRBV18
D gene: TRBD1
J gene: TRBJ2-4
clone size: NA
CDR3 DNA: TGTGCCAGCTCGCCAGACAGGGGGGGAAACATTCAGTACTTC
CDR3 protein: CASSPDRGGNIQYF

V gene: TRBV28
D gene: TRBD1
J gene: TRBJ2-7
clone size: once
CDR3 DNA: TGTGCCAGCAGCCCGCAGGGGGTCGCGGCGTGGGAGCAGTACTTC
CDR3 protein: CASSPQGVAAWEQYF

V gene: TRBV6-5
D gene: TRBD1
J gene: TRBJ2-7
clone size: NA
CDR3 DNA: TGTGCCAGCAGTTACTCGGACAGGGGAAGGGGCGAGCAGTACTTC
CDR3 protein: CASSYSDRGRGEQYF

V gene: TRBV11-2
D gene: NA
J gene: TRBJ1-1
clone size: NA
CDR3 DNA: TGTGCCAGCAGCTTAGTTACGAGGACAGAAGCTTTCTTT
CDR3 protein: CASSLVTRTEAFF

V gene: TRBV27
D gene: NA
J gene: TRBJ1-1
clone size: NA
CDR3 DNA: TGTGCCAGCAGTTTATCCTTGAACACTGAAGCTTTCTTT
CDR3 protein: CASSLSLNTEAFF

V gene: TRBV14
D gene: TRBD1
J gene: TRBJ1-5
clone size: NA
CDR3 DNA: TGTGCCAGCAGTCTAGACAGGGCCCGCCAGCCCCAGCATTTT
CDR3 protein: CASSLDRARQPQHF

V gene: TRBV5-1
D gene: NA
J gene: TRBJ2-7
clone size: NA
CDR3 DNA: TGCGCCAGCAGCTTGGCCCCAGGCTCAGCCTACGAGCAGTACTTC
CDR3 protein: CASSLAPGSAYEQYF

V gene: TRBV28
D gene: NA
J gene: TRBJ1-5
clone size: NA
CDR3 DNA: TGTGCCAGCAGTTTGGGACATTCGGGCAATCAGCCCCAGCATTTT
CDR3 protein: CASSLGHSGNQPQHF

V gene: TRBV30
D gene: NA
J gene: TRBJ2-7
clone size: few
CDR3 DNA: TGTGCCTGGAGTGATAGCTCCTACGAGCAGTACTTC
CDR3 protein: CAWSDSSYEQYF

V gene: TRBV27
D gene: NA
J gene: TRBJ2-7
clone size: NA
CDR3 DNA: TGTGCCAGCAGTTTATCGGTTAGCGGACTGGAGCAGTACTTC
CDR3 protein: CASSLSVSGLEQYF

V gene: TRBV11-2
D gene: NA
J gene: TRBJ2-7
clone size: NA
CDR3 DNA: TGTGCCAGCAGCTTAGAGGCAGGCCCAACCTACGAGCAGTACTTC
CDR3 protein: CASSLEAGPTYEQYF

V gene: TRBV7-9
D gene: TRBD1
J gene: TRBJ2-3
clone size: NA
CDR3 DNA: TGTGCCACGTGGGGACAGGGGGCAAATACGCAGTATTTT
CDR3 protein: CATWGQGANTQYF

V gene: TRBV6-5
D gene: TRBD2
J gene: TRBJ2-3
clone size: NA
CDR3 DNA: TGTGCCAGCAGTTCTAAGCGGGGGAGCACAGATACGCAGTATTTT
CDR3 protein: CASSSKRGSTDTQYF

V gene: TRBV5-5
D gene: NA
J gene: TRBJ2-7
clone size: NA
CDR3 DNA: TGTGCCAGCAGCTTGGACAGGTCCCACGAGCAGTACTTC
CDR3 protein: CASSLDRSHEQYF

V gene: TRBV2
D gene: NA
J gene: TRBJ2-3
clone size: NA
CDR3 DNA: TGTGCCAGCAATGCCAACGGGATGCCCACAGATACGCAGTATTTT
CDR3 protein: CASNANGMPTDTQYF

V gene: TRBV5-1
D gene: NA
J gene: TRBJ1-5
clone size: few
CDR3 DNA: TGCGCCAGCAGCCCCGGGTCAGGGTATCAGCCCCAGCATTTT
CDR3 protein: CASSPGSGYQPQHF

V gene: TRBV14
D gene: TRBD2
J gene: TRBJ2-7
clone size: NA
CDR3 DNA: TGTGCCAGCAGCCAAGGGGGAGGCGGGAGATTGAGCGAGCAGTACTTC
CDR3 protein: CASSQGGGGRLSEQYF

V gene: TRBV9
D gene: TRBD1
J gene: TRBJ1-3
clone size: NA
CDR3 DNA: TGTGCCAGCAGCGTCCAATGGGACAGTCAAAACACCATATATTTT
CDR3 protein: CASSVQWDSQNTIYF

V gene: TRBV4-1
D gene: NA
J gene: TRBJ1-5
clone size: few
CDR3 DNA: TGCGCCAGCAGCCAAGAGGCCAGCAATCAGCCCCAGCATTTT
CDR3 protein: CASSQEASNQPQHF

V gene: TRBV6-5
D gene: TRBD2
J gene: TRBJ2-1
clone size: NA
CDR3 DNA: TGTGCCAGCACCCTAGCGGGAGGGGTTGAGCAGTTCTTC
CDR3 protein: CASTLAGGVEQFF

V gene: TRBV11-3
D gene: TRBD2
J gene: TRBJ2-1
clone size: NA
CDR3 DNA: TGTGCCAGCAGCTCGGGACTAGTCGGGATCGGTGAGCAGTTCTTC
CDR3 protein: CASSSGLVGIGEQFF

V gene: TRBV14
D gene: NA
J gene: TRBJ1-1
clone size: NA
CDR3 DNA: TGTGCCAGCAGCCAAGATTGGGGCTATAACACTGAAGCTTTCTTT
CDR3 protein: CASSQDWGYNTEAFF

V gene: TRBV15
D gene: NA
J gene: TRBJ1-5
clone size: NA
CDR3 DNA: TGTGCCACCAGCACAACCCAACAGGGCGGCGGTCAGCCCCAGCATTTT
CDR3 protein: CATSTTQQGGGQPQHF

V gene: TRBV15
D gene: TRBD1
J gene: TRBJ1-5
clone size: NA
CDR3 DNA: TGTGCCACCAGCAACCTCAGGGGGCGGAGGAGCAATCAGCCCCAGCATTTT
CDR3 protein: CATSNLRGRRSNQPQHF

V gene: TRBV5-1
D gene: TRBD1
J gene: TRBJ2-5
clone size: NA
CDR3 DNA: TGCGCCAGCAGCGGAGCCGGGACAGATCAAGAGACCCAGTACTTC
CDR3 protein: CASSGAGTDQETQYF